Listed below are T cell receptor beta chains from one sample, sequenced in a study of T cells in Graves' hyperthyroidism and ophthalmopathy. TCRdb processed the multiplex PCR reads anew with MiXCR; each CDR3 protein has one entry. The sample consists of hundreds of thousands of distinct CDR3 sequences, approximately 15% of them appearing once. Material for sequencing was blood. The receptors derive from a woman between 45 and 60 years old with Graves' ophthalmopathy. Each CDR3 is given with its conserved first and last residue. The D gene is left open where the match is weak. Clone size is given for some rows only: seen once, a few or many times, or a class if the clone is expanded.

j_call | v_call | d_call | clone_size | cdr3_aa | cdr3_nt
TRBJ2-1 | TRBV7-9 | - | many | CASSSLVSHEQFF | TGTGCCAGCAGCTCACTAGTCTCCCATGAGCAGTTCTTC
TRBJ2-7 | TRBV7-9 | - | many | CASSLARGSYHSYEQYF | TGTGCCAGCAGCTTAGCGAGGGGGAGCTATCACTCCTACGAGCAGTACTTC
TRBJ2-7 | TRBV30 | TRBD2 | many | CACLLAGGPSYEQYF | TGTGCCTGCCTACTAGCGGGAGGCCCATCCTACGAGCAGTACTTC
TRBJ1-1 | TRBV28 | - | many | CASSFIPGNTEAFF | TGTGCCAGCAGTTTTATTCCCGGTAACACTGAAGCTTTCTTT
TRBJ1-2 | TRBV6-1 | TRBD1 | few | CASRKPGQFYGYTF | TGTGCCAGCAGAAAGCCGGGACAGTTCTATGGCTACACCTTC
TRBJ2-6 | TRBV4-3 | - | few | CASSQEGRGANVLTF | TGCGCCAGCAGCCAAGAGGGGCGTGGGGCCAACGTCCTGACTTTC
TRBJ1-1 | TRBV11-2 | - | many | CASSLINEAFF | TGTGCCAGCAGCTTAATAAATGAAGCTTTCTTT
TRBJ2-1 | TRBV24-1 | TRBD1 | - | CATSETGTGGAEQFF | TGTGCCACCAGTGAAACAGGGACAGGGGGCGCTGAGCAGTTCTTC
TRBJ2-7 | TRBV25-1 | - | - | CASSEDSNEQYF | TGTGCCAGCAGTGAGGACAGTAATGAGCAGTACTTC
TRBJ2-1 | TRBV7-3 | - | - | CASSPNRGGYNEQFF | TGTGCCAGCAGCCCGAACCGGGGTGGATACAATGAGCAGTTCTTC
TRBJ1-1 | TRBV5-6 | - | many | CASSLGTGKAFF | TGTGCCAGCAGCTTGGGGACCGGGAAGGCTTTCTTT
TRBJ1-1 | TRBV12-3/TRBV12-4 | - | - | CASSLARTNTEAFF | TGTGCCAGCAGTTTAGCCCGTACGAACACTGAAGCTTTCTTT
TRBJ1-3 | TRBV20-1 | - | few | CSASSANSGNTIYF | TGCAGTGCTAGTAGTGCGAACTCTGGAAACACCATATATTTT
TRBJ1-5 | TRBV12-3/TRBV12-4 | - | many | CASSRQSNQPQHF | TGTGCCAGCAGTCGACAGTCCAATCAGCCCCAGCATTTT
TRBJ2-7 | TRBV30 | - | once | CAWSVQGDWNEQYF | TGTGCCTGGAGTGTACAAGGGGACTGGAACGAGCAGTACTTC
TRBJ1-1 | TRBV28 | - | many | CASTTGQGNTEAFF | TGTGCCAGCACAACGGGGCAGGGAAACACTGAAGCTTTCTTT
TRBJ2-1 | TRBV20-1 | - | many | CSAREGGPSSYNEQFF | TGCAGTGCTAGAGAGGGCGGTCCTAGCTCCTACAATGAGCAGTTCTTC
TRBJ2-5 | TRBV11-2 | - | - | CASGPTGIDTQYF | TGTGCCAGCGGCCCAACAGGGATAGACACCCAGTACTTC
TRBJ1-5 | TRBV6-2/TRBV6-3 | - | few | CASRDQTGFNQPQHF | TGTGCCAGCAGGGATCAAACAGGGTTCAATCAGCCCCAGCATTTT
TRBJ2-1 | TRBV28 | - | many | CASSFSGRGHYNEQFF | TGTGCCAGCAGTTTTTCTGGCCGGGGCCATTACAATGAGCAGTTCTTC
TRBJ2-7 | TRBV28 | - | - | CASSSVGVLSYEQYF | TGTGCCAGCAGTTCAGTGGGAGTCCTCTCCTACGAGCAGTACTTC
TRBJ1-1 | TRBV7-9 | - | many | CASSKQGSTEAFF | TGTGCCAGCAGCAAACAGGGCAGCACTGAAGCTTTCTTT
TRBJ2-2 | TRBV12-5 | TRBD1 | - | CASGLNWDRLNTGELFF | TGTGCTAGTGGTTTGAACTGGGACAGACTGAACACCGGGGAGCTGTTTTTT
TRBJ1-2 | TRBV4-1 | TRBD1 | - | CASSQGQGAAGYTF | TGCGCCAGCAGCCAAGGACAGGGGGCGGCTGGCTACACCTTC
TRBJ2-7 | TRBV27 | TRBD1 | once | CASSEGPGQGSSEQYF | TGTGCCAGCAGTGAGGGTCCGGGACAGGGGTCATCCGAGCAGTACTTC
TRBJ2-7 | TRBV9 | TRBD1 | few | CASSVGGQGGVYEQYF | TGTGCCAGCAGCGTGGGAGGACAGGGTGGTGTATACGAGCAGTACTTC
TRBJ2-7 | TRBV4-3 | - | - | CASSQDPTTGATTQYF | TGCGCCAGCAGCCAAGATCCGACGACAGGTGCTACGACGCAGTACTTC
TRBJ1-1 | TRBV28 | - | - | CASSLPTNTEAFF | TGTGCCAGCAGTCTCCCAACGAACACTGAAGCTTTCTTT
TRBJ2-2 | TRBV3-1 | - | many | CASSQWPSRVPGELFF | TGTGCCAGCAGCCAATGGCCTAGCCGTGTACCCGGGGAGCTGTTTTTT
TRBJ2-7 | TRBV6-5 | TRBD2 | many | CASSYGLAGRREQYF | TGTGCCAGCAGTTACGGACTAGCGGGACGTCGCGAGCAGTACTTC
TRBJ1-2 | TRBV5-1 | - | few | CASSVGTAHANYGYTF | TGCGCCAGCAGCGTCGGGACGGCCCATGCTAACTATGGCTACACCTTC
TRBJ2-7 | TRBV19 | - | few | CASSIGGISYEQYF | TGTGCCAGTAGTATAGGCGGAATCTCCTACGAGCAGTACTTC
TRBJ2-1 | TRBV11-2 | TRBD2 | many | CASSPPGLAGRNEQFF | TGTGCCAGCAGCCCACCCGGACTAGCGGGACGCAATGAGCAGTTCTTC
TRBJ2-2 | TRBV10-3 | TRBD1 | many | CATEPGQGALVGELFF | TGTGCCACCGAACCGGGACAGGGGGCCCTGGTAGGGGAGCTGTTTTTT
TRBJ1-6 | TRBV18 | - | - | CASSRSYNSPLHF | TGTGCCAGCTCAAGGTCCTATAATTCACCCCTCCACTTT
TRBJ2-7 | TRBV20-1 | - | many | CSARDGASVSYEQYF | TGCAGTGCTAGAGATGGTGCTAGCGTCTCCTACGAGCAGTACTTC
TRBJ2-5 | TRBV5-1 | TRBD1 | few | CASSELSQGAAETQYF | TGCGCCAGCAGTGAACTTTCACAGGGGGCAGCCGAGACCCAGTACTTC
TRBJ2-5 | TRBV6-4 | TRBD2 | - | CASSNRTSGSKETQYF | TGTGCCAGTAGCAATAGGACTAGCGGGAGCAAAGAGACCCAGTACTTC
TRBJ2-3 | TRBV28 | TRBD2 | few | CASSSHGGGTDTQYF | TGTGCCAGCAGTTCCCATGGGGGGGGCACAGATACGCAGTATTTT
TRBJ2-3 | TRBV7-3 | TRBD1 | - | CASRLGQGTDTQYF | TGTGCCAGCAGACTTGGACAGGGGACAGATACGCAGTATTTT
TRBJ2-3 | TRBV2 | - | many | CASSPTGTRSSTDTQYF | TGTGCCAGCAGTCCGACCGGGACTCGATCTAGCACAGATACGCAGTATTTT
TRBJ1-1 | TRBV2 | TRBD1 | many | CASKADRGPVNTEAFF | TGTGCCAGCAAGGCGGACAGGGGGCCTGTGAACACTGAAGCTTTCTTT
TRBJ1-1 | TRBV28 | TRBD1 | many | CASSYQPGGTEAFF | TGTGCCAGCAGCTATCAACCAGGGGGCACTGAAGCTTTCTTT
TRBJ1-1 | TRBV12-3/TRBV12-4 | - | - | CASTPGQNTEAFF | TGTGCCAGCACCCCGGGACAGAACACTGAAGCTTTCTTT
TRBJ2-7 | TRBV28 | TRBD1 | - | CASSGIDRVSYEQYF | TGTGCCAGCAGTGGGATTGACAGGGTCTCCTACGAGCAGTACTTC
TRBJ2-5 | TRBV6-2/TRBV6-3 | TRBD2 | - | CASGLAGEGETQYF | TGTGCCAGCGGGCTAGCGGGAGAAGGGGAGACCCAGTACTTC
TRBJ2-1 | TRBV4-1 | TRBD2 | - | CASSQGLAGPSYNEQFF | TGCGCCAGCAGCCAGGGACTAGCGGGGCCCTCCTACAATGAGCAGTTCTTC
TRBJ2-3 | TRBV7-2 | TRBD2 | - | CASSPMWTSGFTDTQYF | TGTGCCAGCAGCCCAATGTGGACTAGCGGGTTCACAGATACGCAGTATTTT
TRBJ1-1 | TRBV6-2/TRBV6-3 | - | few | CASSLGSDPEAFF | TGTGCCAGCAGCTTAGGCAGCGATCCTGAAGCTTTCTTT
TRBJ2-6 | TRBV28 | - | - | CASSLGMSGDPVLTF | TGTGCCAGCAGTTTAGGGATGAGCGGCGATCCCGTCCTGACTTTC
TRBJ1-6 | TRBV11-3 | TRBD1 | - | CASSSRTGETNSPLHF | TGTGCCAGCAGCTCAAGGACAGGGGAGACTAATTCACCCCTCCACTTT
TRBJ2-3 | TRBV5-1 | - | many | CASSLNTKADTQYF | TGCGCCAGCAGCTTGAACACCAAGGCAGATACGCAGTATTTT
TRBJ2-2 | TRBV20-1 | TRBD2 | - | CSAWDYNTGELFF | TGCAGTGCTTGGGACTACAACACCGGGGAGCTGTTTTTT